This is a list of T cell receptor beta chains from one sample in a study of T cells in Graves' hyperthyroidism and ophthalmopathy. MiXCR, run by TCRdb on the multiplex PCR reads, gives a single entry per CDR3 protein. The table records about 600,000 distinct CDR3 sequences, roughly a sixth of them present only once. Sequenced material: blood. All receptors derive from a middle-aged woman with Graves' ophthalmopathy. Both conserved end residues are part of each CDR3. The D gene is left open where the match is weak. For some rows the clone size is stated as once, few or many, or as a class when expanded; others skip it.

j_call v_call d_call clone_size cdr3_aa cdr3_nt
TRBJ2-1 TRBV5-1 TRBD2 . CASSLLTSGGNEQFF TGCGCCAGCAGCTTGCTTACTAGCGGGGGGAATGAGCAGTTCTTC
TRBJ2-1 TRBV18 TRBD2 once CASSPPMVILAGTYNEQFF TGTGCCAGCTCACCACCGATGGTTATATTAGCGGGTACCTACAATGAGCAGTTCTTC
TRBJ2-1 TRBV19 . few CASSIAPASSYNEQFF TGTGCCAGTAGTATAGCCCCAGCTAGCTCCTACAATGAGCAGTTCTTC
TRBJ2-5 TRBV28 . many CASSSTGPETQYF TGTGCCAGCAGTTCAACAGGGCCGGAGACCCAGTACTTC
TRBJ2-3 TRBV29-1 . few CSVEIGPDTQYF TGCAGCGTTGAAATCGGACCAGATACGCAGTATTTT
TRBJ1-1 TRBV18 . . CASSPSGGGVGTEAFF TGTGCCAGCTCACCATCGGGGGGAGGGGTGGGCACTGAAGCTTTCTTT
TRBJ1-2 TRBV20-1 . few CSAPDSWGYTF TGCAGTGCCCCCGACTCTTGGGGCTACACCTTC
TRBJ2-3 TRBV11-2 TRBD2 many CASSLGGVQRGRTDTQYF TGTGCCAGCAGCTTAGGGGGCGTCCAGCGGGGGCGCACAGATACGCAGTATTTT
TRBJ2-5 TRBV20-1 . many CSARDRRGAQETQYF TGCAGTGCTAGAGATCGAAGGGGGGCCCAAGAGACCCAGTACTTC
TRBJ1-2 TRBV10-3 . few CAISPGSGGYTF TGTGCCATCAGTCCAGGGTCGGGTGGCTACACCTTC
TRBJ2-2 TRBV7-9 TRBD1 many CASSPGGTTGELFF TGTGCCAGCAGCCCAGGGGGCACCACCGGGGAGCTGTTTTTT
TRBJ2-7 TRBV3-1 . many CASSQGGGYEQYF TGTGCCAGCAGCCAAGGGGGAGGCTACGAGCAGTACTTC
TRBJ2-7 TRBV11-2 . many CASSIRTTPYEQYF TGTGCCAGCAGCATCCGAACTACACCCTACGAGCAGTACTTC
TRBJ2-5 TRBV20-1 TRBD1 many CSAQETGVGSETQYF TGCAGTGCCCAGGAAACAGGGGTTGGTTCGGAGACCCAGTACTTC
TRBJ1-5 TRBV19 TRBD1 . CASMDRGNSNQPQHF TGTGCCAGTATGGACAGGGGGAATAGCAATCAGCCCCAGCATTTT
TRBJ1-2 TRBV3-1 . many CASSQGQGKGYTF TGTGCCAGCAGCCAAGGGCAGGGTAAAGGCTACACCTTC
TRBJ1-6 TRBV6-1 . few CASSPDVPLSYNSPLHF TGTGCCAGCAGCCCGGACGTCCCGCTCTCCTATAATTCACCCCTCCACTTT
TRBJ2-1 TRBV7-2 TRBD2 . CASRRTGGSDEQFF TGTGCCAGCAGGCGAACCGGCGGGAGTGATGAGCAGTTCTTC
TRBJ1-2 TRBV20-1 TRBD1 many CSARKLTRDRGNYGYTF TGCAGTGCTAGAAAACTAACACGGGACAGGGGGAACTATGGCTACACCTTC
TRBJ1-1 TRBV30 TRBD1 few CAWSKQGDTEAFF TGTGCCTGGAGTAAACAGGGGGACACTGAAGCTTTCTTT
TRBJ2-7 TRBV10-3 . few CAISDGSSYEQYF TGTGCCATCAGTGACGGGAGCTCCTACGAGCAGTACTTC
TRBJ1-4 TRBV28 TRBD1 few CASSATGGLRKLFF TGTGCCAGCAGTGCGACAGGGGGTCTTCGAAAACTGTTTTTT
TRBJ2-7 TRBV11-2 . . CASSLRGRTYEQYF TGTGCCAGCAGCTTACGGGGAAGGACCTACGAGCAGTACTTC
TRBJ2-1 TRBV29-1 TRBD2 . CSVEGLAGGSYNEQFF TGCAGCGTTGAGGGACTAGCGGGAGGGTCCTACAATGAGCAGTTCTTC
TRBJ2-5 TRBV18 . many CASSPLGILAETQYF TGTGCCAGCTCACCATTAGGAATATTGGCAGAGACCCAGTACTTC
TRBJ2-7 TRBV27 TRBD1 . CASSLSGQVGPNEQYF TGTGCCAGCAGTTTATCGGGACAGGTCGGGCCCAACGAGCAGTACTTC
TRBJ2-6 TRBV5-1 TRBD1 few CASSLGQGGGSGANVLTF TGCGCCAGCAGCCTGGGACAGGGTGGGGGCTCTGGGGCCAACGTCCTGACTTTC
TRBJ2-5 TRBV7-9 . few CASSSPPVFLMETQYF TGTGCCAGCAGCTCTCCGCCCGTATTTCTGATGGAGACCCAGTACTTC
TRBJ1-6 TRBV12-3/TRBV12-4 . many CASSLGPPRLDSPLHF TGTGCCAGCAGTTTAGGACCCCCTCGGCTTGATTCACCCCTCCACTTT
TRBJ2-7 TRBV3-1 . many CASSQDQSTQGSHEQYF TGTGCCAGCAGCCAAGATCAAAGTACACAGGGATCCCACGAGCAGTACTTC
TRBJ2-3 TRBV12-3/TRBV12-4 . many CASIQMGTDTQYF TGTGCCAGCATCCAAATGGGTACAGATACGCAGTATTTT
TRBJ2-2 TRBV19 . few CASLRGIDTGELFF TGTGCCAGCCTACGGGGAATCGACACCGGGGAGCTGTTTTTT
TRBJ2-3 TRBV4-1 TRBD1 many CASSHPRGQGDTQYF TGCGCCAGCAGCCACCCTAGGGGGCAGGGGGATACGCAGTATTTT
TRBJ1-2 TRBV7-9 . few CASSLALSWPDGYTF TGTGCCAGCAGCCTAGCCCTAAGTTGGCCCGATGGCTACACCTTC
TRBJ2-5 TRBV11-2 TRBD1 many CASSLMAGGPQETQYF TGTGCCAGCAGCTTAATGGCAGGGGGTCCCCAAGAGACCCAGTACTTC
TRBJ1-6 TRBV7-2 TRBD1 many CASSPGGTGKRSPLHF TGTGCCAGCAGCCCAGGCGGGACAGGAAAAAGGTCACCCCTCCACTTT
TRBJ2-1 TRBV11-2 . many CASSLNDAGEQFF TGTGCCAGCAGCTTAAACGACGCAGGAGAGCAGTTCTTC
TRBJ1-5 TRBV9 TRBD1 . CASSVGGDRGQPQHF TGTGCCAGCAGCGTAGGGGGGGACAGGGGTCAGCCCCAGCATTTT
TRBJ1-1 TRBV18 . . CASSLGQPGAFF TGTGCCAGCTCACTTGGACAGCCTGGAGCTTTCTTT
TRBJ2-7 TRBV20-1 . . CSAYKTRSYEQYF TGCAGTGCTTATAAGACTAGGTCCTACGAGCAGTACTTC
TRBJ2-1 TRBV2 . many CASSDVNEQFF TGTGCCAGCAGTGACGTCAATGAGCAGTTCTTC
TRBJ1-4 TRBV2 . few CASIGDRSSTNEKLFF TGTGCCAGCATAGGGGACCGATCGTCGACTAATGAAAAACTGTTTTTT